This TCR beta chain is drawn from a study of Tregs in tolerant kidney transplant recipients. Related graft donors supplied nonmyeloablative bone marrow transplants, and mixed chimerism was transient. Comment on this clone: The antigen is unknown. The read terminates 3 residues ahead of where the CDR3 ends, so the germline J gene completes it.

Germline V gives CDR1 LNHDA, CDR2 SQIVND (reference sequence). The CDR3 is 15 residues long. The germline V and J ends were trimmed by 3 bases and 3 bases, with 15 bases remaining between them. Study-wide results and limits: Changing PCR primers prevented nucleotide comparison between some patients' samples. The most relevant donor-specific Treg TCRbeta repertoire apparently came from expansion with activated donor B cells. Few patients were studied, so findings need validation in larger groups.

The method was immunoSEQ multiplex PCR; TCRdb's version includes in-frame clones alone and lacks a portion of them. Its clone listing holds 4,500 to 5,500 clones. V and J are TRBV19 and TRBJ2-7; possibly TRBD2 for D (6 bases). The input for sequencing was CD4+ T cells from blood (PBMCs), taken approximately 15 months after the transplant. The receptor's source is a human patient who received a combined kidney and bone marrow transplant. These T cells may partly come from the graft donor. The CDR3 reads CASSMGSGPYYEQYF. The DNA read from the CDR3 is TGTGCCAGTAGTATGGGTAGCGGTCCCTACTACGAG.